This T cell receptor beta chain came from a study of blood T cells in healthy people across ages. Study details: Template switching retrieved approximately one barcoded beta molecule for each two T cells.

For the second PCR, which ran for 7 to 11 cycles, a sample-barcoded 5' primer and a J-beta primer mix were used. TCRdb passed the 5' RACE reads through MiXCR, listing each CDR3 protein once. The sample holds roughly 800,000 distinct CDR3 sequences, roughly 34% seen once. Study-level points and caveats: Underestimates were what the diversity estimates from one million T cells were considered to be. Long-lived and aged donors differed, with more naive CD4+ cells and higher diversity in the long-lived.

This clonotype has a count of ten or more. Its antigen is not known. Germline loops: CDR1 DFQATT, CDR2 SNEGSKA (reference sequence). With 3 bases removed from V and 5 bases from J, the gap between germline ends came to 11 bases. CDR3 length: 12 amino acids. This receptor was identified in a man between 18 and 35 years old in good health. Source material: blood. This chain joins TRBV20-1 and TRBJ2-7, with D maybe TRBD2 (5 bases). The CDR3 DNA is TGCAGTGCTAGCGGCCTAGCCGACGAGCAGTACTTC. Encoded protein: CSASGLADEQYF.